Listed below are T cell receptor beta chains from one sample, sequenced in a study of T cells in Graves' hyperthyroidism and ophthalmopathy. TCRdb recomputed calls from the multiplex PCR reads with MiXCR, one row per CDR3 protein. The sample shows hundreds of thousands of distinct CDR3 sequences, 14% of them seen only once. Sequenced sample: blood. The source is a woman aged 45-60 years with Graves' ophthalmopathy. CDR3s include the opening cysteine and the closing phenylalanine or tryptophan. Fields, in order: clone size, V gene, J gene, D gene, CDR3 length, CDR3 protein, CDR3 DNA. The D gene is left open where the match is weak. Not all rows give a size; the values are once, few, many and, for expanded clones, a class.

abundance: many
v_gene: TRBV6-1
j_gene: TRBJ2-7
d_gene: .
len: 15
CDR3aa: CASSEMGGWAYEQYF
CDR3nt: TGTGCCAGCAGTGAAATGGGGGGCTGGGCCTACGAGCAGTACTTC

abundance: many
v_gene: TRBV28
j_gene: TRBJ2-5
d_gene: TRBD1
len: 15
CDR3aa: CASRPIGQAQETQYF
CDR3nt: TGTGCCAGCAGACCTATAGGACAGGCCCAAGAGACCCAGTACTTC

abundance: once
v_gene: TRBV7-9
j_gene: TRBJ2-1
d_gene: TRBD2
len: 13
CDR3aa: CASSFGLVDEQFF
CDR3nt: TGTGCCAGCAGCTTCGGACTAGTCGATGAGCAGTTCTTC

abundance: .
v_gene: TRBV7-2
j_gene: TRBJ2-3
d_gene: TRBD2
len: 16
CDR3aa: CASSLVAGGFTDTQYF
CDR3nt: TGTGCCAGCAGCTTAGTAGCGGGGGGATTTACAGATACGCAGTATTTT

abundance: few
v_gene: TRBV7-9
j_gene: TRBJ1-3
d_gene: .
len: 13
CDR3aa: CASSFSGEHTIYF
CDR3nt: TGTGCCAGCAGCTTCTCAGGGGAACACACCATATATTTT

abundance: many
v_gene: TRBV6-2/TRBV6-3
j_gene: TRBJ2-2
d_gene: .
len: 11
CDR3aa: CASTLTGELFF
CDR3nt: TGTGCCAGTACTCTAACCGGGGAGCTGTTTTTT

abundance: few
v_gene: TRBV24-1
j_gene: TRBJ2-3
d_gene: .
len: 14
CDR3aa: CATSTGDSTDTQYF
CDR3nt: TGTGCCACCAGTACAGGGGACTCCACAGATACGCAGTATTTT

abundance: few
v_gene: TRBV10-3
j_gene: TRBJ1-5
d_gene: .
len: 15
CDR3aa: CAISESGVSNQPQHF
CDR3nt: TGTGCCATCAGTGAGTCAGGGGTCAGCAATCAGCCCCAGCATTTT

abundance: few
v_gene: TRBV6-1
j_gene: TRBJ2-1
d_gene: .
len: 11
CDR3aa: CASSNEYEQFF
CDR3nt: TGTGCCAGCAGTAACGAGTATGAGCAGTTCTTC

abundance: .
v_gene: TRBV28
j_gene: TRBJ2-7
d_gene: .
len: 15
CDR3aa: CASSDSTGTSYEQYF
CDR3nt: TGTGCCAGCAGTGACTCCACCGGGACAAGCTACGAGCAGTACTTC

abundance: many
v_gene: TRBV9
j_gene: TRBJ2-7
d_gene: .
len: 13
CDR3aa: CASSVAPGYEQYF
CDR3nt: TGTGCCAGCAGCGTAGCTCCGGGATACGAGCAGTACTTC

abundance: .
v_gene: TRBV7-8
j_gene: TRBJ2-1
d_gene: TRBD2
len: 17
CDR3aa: CASSPISGSGWGNEQFF
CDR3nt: TGTGCCAGCAGCCCGATTAGCGGGAGTGGTTGGGGCAATGAGCAGTTCTTC

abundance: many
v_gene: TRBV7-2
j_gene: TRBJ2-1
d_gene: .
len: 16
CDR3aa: CASSSLPEPSYNEQFF
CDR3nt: TGTGCCAGCAGCTCCCTGCCAGAACCCTCCTACAATGAGCAGTTCTTC

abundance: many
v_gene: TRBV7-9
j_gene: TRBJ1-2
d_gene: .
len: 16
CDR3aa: CASSLARRDINYGYTF
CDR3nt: TGTGCCAGCAGCTTAGCCCGTAGGGACATCAACTATGGCTACACCTTC

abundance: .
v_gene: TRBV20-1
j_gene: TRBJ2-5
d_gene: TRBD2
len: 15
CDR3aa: CSAREHRLAEETQYF
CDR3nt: TGCAGTGCTAGAGAGCACCGACTAGCGGAAGAGACCCAGTACTTC

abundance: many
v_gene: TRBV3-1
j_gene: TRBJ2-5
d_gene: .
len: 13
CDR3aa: CASSQEGRETQYF
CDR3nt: TGTGCCAGCAGCCAAGAAGGGAGGGAGACCCAGTACTTC

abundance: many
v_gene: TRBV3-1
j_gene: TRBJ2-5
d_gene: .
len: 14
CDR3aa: CASSQGRGKETQYF
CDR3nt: TGTGCCAGCAGCCAAGGTCGGGGAAAAGAGACCCAGTACTTC

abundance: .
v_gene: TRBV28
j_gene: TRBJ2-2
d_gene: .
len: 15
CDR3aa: CASSPGVGLTGELFF
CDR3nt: TGTGCCAGCAGTCCAGGGGTGGGGTTAACCGGGGAGCTGTTTTTT

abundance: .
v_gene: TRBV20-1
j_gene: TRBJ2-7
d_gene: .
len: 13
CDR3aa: CSARPGHSYEQYF
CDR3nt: TGCAGTGCCAGACCGGGACACTCCTACGAGCAGTACTTC

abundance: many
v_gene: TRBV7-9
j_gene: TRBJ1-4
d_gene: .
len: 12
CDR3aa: CASSRTVEKLFF
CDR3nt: TGTGCCAGCAGCCGGACAGTTGAAAAACTGTTTTTT